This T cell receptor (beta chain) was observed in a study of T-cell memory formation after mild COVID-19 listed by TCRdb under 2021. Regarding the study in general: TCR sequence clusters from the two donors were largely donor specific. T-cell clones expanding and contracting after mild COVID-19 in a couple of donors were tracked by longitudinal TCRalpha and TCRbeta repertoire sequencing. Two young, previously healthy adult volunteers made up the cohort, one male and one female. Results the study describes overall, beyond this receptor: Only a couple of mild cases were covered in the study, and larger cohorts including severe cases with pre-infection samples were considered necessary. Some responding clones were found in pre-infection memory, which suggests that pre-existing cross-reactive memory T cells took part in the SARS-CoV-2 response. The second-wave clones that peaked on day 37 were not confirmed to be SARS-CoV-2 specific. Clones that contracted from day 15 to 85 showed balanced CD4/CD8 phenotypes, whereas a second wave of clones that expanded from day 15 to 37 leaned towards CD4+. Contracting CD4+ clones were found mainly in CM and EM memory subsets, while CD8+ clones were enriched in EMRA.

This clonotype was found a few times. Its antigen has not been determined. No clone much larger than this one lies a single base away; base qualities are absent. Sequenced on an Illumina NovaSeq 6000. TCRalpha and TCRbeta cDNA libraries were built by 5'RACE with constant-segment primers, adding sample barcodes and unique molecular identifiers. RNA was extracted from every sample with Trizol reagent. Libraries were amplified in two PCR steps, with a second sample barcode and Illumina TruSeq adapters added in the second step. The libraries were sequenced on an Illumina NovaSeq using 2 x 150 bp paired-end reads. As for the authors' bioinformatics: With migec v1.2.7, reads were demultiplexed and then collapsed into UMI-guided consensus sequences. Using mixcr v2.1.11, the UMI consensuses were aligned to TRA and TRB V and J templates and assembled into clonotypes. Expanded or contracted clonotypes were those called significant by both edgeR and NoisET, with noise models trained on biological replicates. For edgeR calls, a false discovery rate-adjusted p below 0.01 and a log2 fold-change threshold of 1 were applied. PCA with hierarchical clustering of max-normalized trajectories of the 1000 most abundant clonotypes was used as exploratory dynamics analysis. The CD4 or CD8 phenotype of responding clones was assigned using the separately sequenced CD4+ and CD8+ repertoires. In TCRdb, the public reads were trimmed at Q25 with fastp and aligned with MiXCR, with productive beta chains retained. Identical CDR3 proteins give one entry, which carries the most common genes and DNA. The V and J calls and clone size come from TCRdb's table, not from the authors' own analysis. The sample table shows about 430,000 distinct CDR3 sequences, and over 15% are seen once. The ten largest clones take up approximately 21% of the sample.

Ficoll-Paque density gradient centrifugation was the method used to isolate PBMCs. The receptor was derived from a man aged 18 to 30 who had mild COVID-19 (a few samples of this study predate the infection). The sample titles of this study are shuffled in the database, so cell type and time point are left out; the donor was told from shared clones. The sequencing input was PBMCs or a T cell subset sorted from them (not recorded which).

The CDR3 loop reads CASRISDGNTEAFF. The bases read TGTGCCAGCAGGATCTCGGACGGGAACACTGAAGCTTTCTTT. Recombination joined TRBV6-5 with TRBJ1-1; the D segment cannot be called with confidence. The germline V gene yields MNHEY for CDR1 and SVGAGI for CDR2. V is reduced by 6 bases and J by 1 base, leaving a spacing of 12 bases between them. The CDR3 contains 14 residues, cysteine and phenylalanine counted. Only CDR3 DNA remains: 42 bases, in frame from the first base.